What follows are 21 T cell receptor beta chains derived from one specimen sequenced in a study of cytomegalovirus exposure and HLA in healthy donors. Sequenced by immunoSEQ multiplex PCR; TCRdb stores in-frame clones only, minus some. The data show 110,000 or so clones, roughly 88% seen once. The sequenced material came from PBMCs. These receptors came from a woman aged 18-29 years in good health and CMV-seronegative.

CDR3 sequence: CASTPLLAVMGEQFF. CDR3 in DNA: TGTGCCAGTACCCCCCTGCTAGCGGTCATGGGCGAGCAGTTCTTC. The chain employs TRBV19 and TRBJ2-1; TRBD2 matches 7 bases. The CDR3 runs to 15 residues. J lost 10 bases, V lost 7 bases, and 16 bases had no gene match. Looked up from germline, CDR1 is LNHDA and CDR2 is SQIVND (reference sequence).

The CDR3 spells CASSPRQGDNEQFF. The CDR3, as DNA: TGTGCCAGCTCACCACGACAGGGGGACAATGAGCAGTTCTTC. The chain carries TRBV18 and TRBJ2-1; TRBD1 matches at 9 bases. The CDR3 length is 14 residues. CDR1 and CDR2 (germline): KGHSH, LQKENI. With V trimmed by 1 base and J by 5 bases, 0 bases remained unmatched.

The V gene is TRBV5-1, the J gene TRBJ2-2; TRBD1 matches at 8 bases. This CDR3 region has 14 residues. CDR1 and CDR2 from the germline V gene are SGHRS and YFSETQ. V lost 4 bases and J lost 8; bases outside the gene matches: 7. The CDR3 sequence is CASSEWTGKGELFF. The DNA for the CDR3 is TGCGCCAGCAGCGAATGGACAGGGAAAGGGGAGCTGTTTTTT. The complete variable domain, with remaining parts taken from reference TRBV5-1 and TRBJ2-2, reads KAGVTQTPRYLIKTRGQQVTLSCSPISGHRSVSWYQQTPGQGLQFLFEYFSETQRNKGNFPGRFSGRQFSNSRSEMNVSTLELGDSALYLCASSEWTGKGELFFGEGSRLTVL.

This chain links TRBV2 with TRBJ1-2, with D unclear. With 8 bases removed from V and 0 bases from J, the gap between germline ends came to 10 bases. Germline loops: CDR1 SNHLY, CDR2 FYNNEI. The CDR3 runs 13 residues. Here the CDR3 reads CASRGLTNYGYTF. CDR3 DNA sequence: TGTGCCAGCCGGGGATTGACTAACTATGGCTACACCTTC.

The V gene is TRBV7-8, the J gene TRBJ2-3, with 7 bases aligning to TRBD2. V lost 1 base and J lost 0; bases outside the gene matches: 4. Germline values: CDR1 SGHVS, CDR2 FQNEAQ. The CDR3 length is 16 residues. In DNA, the CDR3 is TGTGCCAGCAGCTTAGATCCGCGGGGGAGCACAGATACGCAGTATTTT. This codes for CASSLDPRGSTDTQYF.

The rearrangement links TRBV18 to TRBJ1-6; tentative D call: TRBD1 (6 bases). V lost 6 bases and J lost 6, with 15 bases in between. CDR3 size: 15 residues. From germline, CDR1 is KGHSH and CDR2 LQKENI. CDR3 DNA sequence: TGTGCCAGCTCTCGAGGGGGTGCCGCTAATTCACCCCTCCACTTT. Protein: CASSRGGAANSPLHF.

The V gene is TRBV2, the J gene TRBJ1-2; tentative D call: TRBD1 (6 bases). Trimming stripped 6 bases from V and 0 bases from J, with 8 bases between. The CDR3 is made up of 13 amino acids. Germline lookup yields CDR1 SNHLY and CDR2 FYNNEI. The chain's CDR3 is CASRGQANYGYTF. In DNA, the CDR3 is TGTGCCAGCAGGGGACAAGCTAACTATGGCTACACCTTC.

This clone has a handful of counts. The chain links TRBV19 to TRBJ1-2; a weak D match, TRBD1 (5 bases). Germline-derived CDR1 and CDR2 are LNHDA and SQIVND (reference sequence). This CDR3 has 13 amino acids. The V and J ends lost 7 bases and 4 bases respectively, with 13 bases between them. CDR3 residues: CASTKERGYGYTF. For the CDR3, the DNA is TGTGCCAGTACGAAAGAAAGGGGCTATGGCTACACCTTC.

The V call is TRBV9, the J call TRBJ1-2, with TRBD1 as a possible D gene (5 bases). Deletions cut 4 bases from V and 1 base from J, with 17 bases between. The CDR3 contains 16 residues. Germline V gene sequence: CDR1 SGDLS, CDR2 YYNGEE. The CDR3 is CASSPRVGSINYGYTF. The DNA of the CDR3 is TGTGCCAGCAGCCCCAGGGTAGGATCGATTAACTATGGCTACACCTTC.

The DNA for the CDR3 is TGTGCCAGCAGTGATCTCTCGGGACAGGGAGGAACTAATGAAAAACTGTTTTTT. It yields the protein CASSDLSGQGGTNEKLFF. The rearrangement links TRBV25-1 to TRBJ1-4, with TRBD1 matching over 9 bases. Germline lookup yields CDR1 MGHDK and CDR2 SYGVNS. The CDR3 has 18 residues. V lost 3 bases and J lost 1; bases outside the gene matches: 9.

The chain combines TRBV5-1 with TRBJ1-6, with a possible D match to TRBD1 (5 bases). The CDR3 is 19 amino acids. Between the trimmed V and J ends, which lost 2 bases and 9 bases, there was a span of 27 bases. The V gene's germline CDR1 is SGHRS and CDR2 YFSETQ. The CDR3 region has the DNA TGCGCCAGCAGCTTTTACTGGACAATCACCAGCAAAATGATTTCACCCCTCCACTTT. Translating it yields CASSFYWTITSKMISPLHF. Combining the CDR3 with reference TRBV5-1 and TRBJ1-6 gives the whole variable domain KAGVTQTPRYLIKTRGQQVTLSCSPISGHRSVSWYQQTPGQGLQFLFEYFSETQRNKGNFPGRFSGRQFSNSRSEMNVSTLELGDSALYLCASSFYWTITSKMISPLHFGNGTRLTVT.

The CDR3 DNA reads TGCGCCAGCAGTGAGGAGAGGGGGCCCTACGAGCAGTACTTC. Its protein product is CASSEERGPYEQYF. The chain links TRBV10-2 to TRBJ2-7; 7 bases line up with TRBD1. CDR3 length: 14 amino acids. Germline V gene sequence: CDR1 WSHSY, CDR2 SAAADI. V gave up 2 bases and J gave up 2 bases; unmatched junction bases: 3.

The chain recombines TRBV9 with TRBJ2-1, with D unclear. This CDR3 has 11 amino acids. CDR1 SGDLS and CDR2 YYNGEE come from the germline V gene. Deletions cut 3 bases from V and 10 bases from J, with 8 bases between. The CDR3 DNA reads TGTGCCAGCAGCGGGGTGGGCGAGCAGTTCTTC. It codes for CASSGVGEQFF.

The V and J genes are TRBV15 and TRBJ2-1, with 12 bases fitting TRBD2. Germline lookup yields CDR1 LNHNV and CDR2 YYDKDF (reference sequence). This CDR3 contains 18 residues. J lost 4 bases, V lost 4 bases, and 11 bases had no gene match. The CDR3 is CATSIPSGGAGDYNEQFF. In DNA, the CDR3 is TGTGCCACCAGCATTCCTAGCGGGGGGGCTGGGGATTACAATGAGCAGTTCTTC.

V gene TRBV5-4 combines with J gene TRBJ2-7; possible D gene TRBD1, 6 bases. Germline V gene lookup returns CDR1 SGHNT and CDR2 YYREEE (reference sequence). The germline V and J ends were trimmed by 4 bases and 1 base, with 12 bases remaining between them. The CDR3 loop spans 14 amino acids. The CDR3 sequence is CASSPDRDSYEQYF. CDR3 bases: TGTGCCAGCAGCCCGGACAGAGATTCCTACGAGCAGTACTTC.

This clone showed up just once. This chain joins TRBV2 and TRBJ1-1, with a weak D call TRBD1 (6 bases). This CDR3 has 13 residues. The V gene's germline CDR1 is SNHLY and CDR2 FYNNEI. V dropped 7 bases and J dropped 1 base, with 10 bases sitting between them. CDR3 DNA sequence: TGTGCCAGCATGATCAGGGGGAACACTGAAGCTTTCTTT. Translating gives CASMIRGNTEAFF.

The chain combines TRBV6-5 with TRBJ2-7; maybe TRBD1 (6 bases). This CDR3 is built from 15 residues. Trimming removed 6 bases from V and 7 bases from J, with 22 bases in between. Per germline, CDR1 MNHEY and CDR2 SVGAGI. The CDR3 is CASSLVQGTPWEQYF. The CDR3 nucleotides are TGTGCCAGCAGCCTCGTACAGGGTACCCCCTGGGAGCAGTACTTC.

J is TRBJ2-1 and V is TRBV11-1, with 15 bases matching TRBD2. CDR3 length: 17 amino acids. Germline V gene data show CDR1 as SGHAT and CDR2 as FQDESV (reference sequence). Trimming cost V 5 bases and J 10 bases; bases outside gene matches: 12. For the CDR3, the DNA is TGTGCCAGCAGCCTCGGACTAGCGGGGGGGCCGCCGAAGGAGCAGTTCTTC. It codes for CASSLGLAGGPPKEQFF.

The chain carries TRBV6-1 and TRBJ2-7, with D perhaps matching TRBD2 (6 bases). The CDR3 runs to 14 residues. V was clipped by 2 bases and J by 1 base, with 9 bases between them. Germline CDR1 is MNHNS and CDR2 is SASEGT. CDR3 DNA sequence: TGTGCCAGCAGTGAATGGGGGGAATCCTACGAGCAGTACTTC. Its protein is CASSEWGESYEQYF.

The chain joins TRBV7-3 to TRBJ1-5; D unresolved. V was pared by 5 bases and J by 2 bases, with 22 bases between. The germline V gene encodes CDR1 SGHTA and CDR2 FQGTGA. The CDR3 spans 18 residues. The DNA for the CDR3 is TGTGCCAGCAGCGTAGGGAGGCACCCGGGGATAGGCAATCAGCCCCAGCATTTT. It is translated as CASSVGRHPGIGNQPQHF.

The gene calls are TRBV27 and TRBJ1-6; 7 positions agree with TRBD1. Losses at the gene ends were 3 bases for V and 7 bases for J; bases not matched to a gene: 3. The germline gives CDR1 MNHEY, CDR2 SMNVEV (reference sequence). The CDR3 length is 14 residues. CDR3: CASSFGDRNSPLHF. The CDR3 coding sequence is TGTGCCAGCAGTTTTGGGGACAGAAATTCACCCCTCCACTTT.